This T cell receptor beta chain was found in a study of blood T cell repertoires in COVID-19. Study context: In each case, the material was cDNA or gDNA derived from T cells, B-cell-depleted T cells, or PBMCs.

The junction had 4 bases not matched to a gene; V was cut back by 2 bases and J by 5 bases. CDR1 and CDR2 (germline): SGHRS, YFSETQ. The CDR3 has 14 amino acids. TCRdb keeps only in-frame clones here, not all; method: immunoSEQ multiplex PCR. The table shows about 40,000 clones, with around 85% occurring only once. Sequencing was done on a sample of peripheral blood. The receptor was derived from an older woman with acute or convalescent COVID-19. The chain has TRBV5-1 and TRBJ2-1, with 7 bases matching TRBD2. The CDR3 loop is CASSFSAGDNEQFF. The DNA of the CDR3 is TGCGCCAGCAGCTTCTCTGCGGGAGACAATGAGCAGTTCTTC.